This T cell receptor (beta chain) was recovered during a study of metastatic and nonmetastatic thyroid tumors. As for the study in general: Both malignant and benign thyroid patients supplied peripheral blood and tumor or nodule tissue samples, across which the repertoires of these patients were then compared. Points from the study as a whole: As reported, TCR beta diversity in blood and tumor was significantly higher in malignant thyroid tumors than in benign nodules.

This clone was picked up many times. Antigen unknown. CDR1 is SGHAT, CDR2 FQNNGV, per germline. V shed 0 bases and J shed 4 bases, with 18 bases lying between them. The length of the CDR3 is 17 residues. Every patient was untreated before thyroid surgery. TCRdb ran MiXCR on the PCR reads. The sample has about 31,000 clones, approximately 20% seen once; the top ten hold roughly a fifth. The V gene is TRBV11-2, the J gene TRBJ1-2; unclear D gene. The receptor's source is a female donor with papillary thyroid cancer or a benign thyroid nodule (not recorded which). Some clones in this sample may be carry-over from other donors' samples. Material for sequencing was blood. Here the CDR3 DNA reads TGTGCCAGCAGCTTAGAGCCTGAGATTAGCCTGGGCTATGGCTACACCTTC. This encodes CASSLEPEISLGYGYTF.